The 8 T cell receptor beta chains listed next were all sequenced from one sample in a study of blood T cell repertoires in COVID-19. Profiling relied on immunoSEQ multiplex PCR, and the TCRdb table lists in-frame clones only, not all of them. The sample lists 95,000 to 150,000 clones, over 75% seen once, with 25% to 30% in the top ten. The sequenced material came from peripheral blood. These receptors came from a woman of 80 years or more with acute or convalescent COVID-19.

The chain employs TRBV20-1 and TRBJ2-1; no clear D gene. The ends were cut back, 1 base at V and 7 bases at J, with 5 bases in the middle. The CDR3 has 11 residues. Germline lookup yields CDR1 DFQATT and CDR2 SNEGSKA (reference sequence). The CDR3 loop is CSARAGNEQFF. The CDR3 DNA sequence: TGCAGTGCTAGAGCCGGTAATGAGCAGTTCTTC.

The chain uses TRBV5-1 and TRBJ1-3; 7 nucleotides match TRBD1. CDR3 size: 15 residues. J gave up 0 bases and V 4 bases, and 4 bases lay outside the gene matches. Germline V gene lookup returns CDR1 SGHRS and CDR2 YFSETQ. The DNA of the CDR3 is TGCGCCAGCAGCCTCAACAGGGGCTCTGGAAACACCATATATTTT. Amino acids: CASSLNRGSGNTIYF.

The gene calls are TRBV9 and TRBJ1-6; no definite D call. Germline V gives CDR1 SGDLS, CDR2 YYNGEE. The CDR3 length is 14 residues. Trimming took 4 bases from V and 7 from J, leaving 12 bases between them. As DNA, the CDR3 is TGTGCCAGCAGCCCCTGGACTGAAAATTCACCCCTCCACTTT. Translating it yields CASSPWTENSPLHF.

V and J are TRBV5-1 and TRBJ1-6, with TRBD1 matching over 8 bases. The CDR3 covers 14 residues. CDR1 is SGHRS and CDR2 is YFSETQ in the germline V gene. V lost 8 bases to trimming and J lost 6 bases; unmatched junction nucleotides: 7. The CDR3 DNA reads as TGCGCCAGTCGGCCCGGGACAGGTAATTCACCCCTCCACTTT. This sequence encodes CASRPGTGNSPLHF. The variable domain in full, with the rest retrieved from reference TRBV5-1 and TRBJ1-6, is KAGVTQTPRYLIKTRGQQVTLSCSPISGHRSVSWYQQTPGQGLQFLFEYFSETQRNKGNFPGRFSGRQFSNSRSEMNVSTLELGDSALYLCASRPGTGNSPLHFGNGTRLTVT.

This rearrangement joins TRBV3-1 (or the pseudogene TRBV3-2) to TRBJ1-6; 7 bases map to TRBD1. The J segment lost 0 bases and the V segment lost 4 bases, leaving 3 bases of the junction unmatched. The germline CDR1 and CDR2 sequences are LGHDT and YNNKEL (reference sequence). The CDR3 is 16 residues long. The CDR3 reads CASSPQGSSYNSPLHF. The CDR3 bases are TGTGCCAGCAGCCCACAGGGGAGCTCCTATAATTCACCCCTCCACTTT.

The chain has TRBV19 and TRBJ1-2, with 10 bases fitting TRBD1. Germline lookup yields CDR1 LNHDA and CDR2 SQIVND (reference sequence). The J segment lost 7 bases and the V segment lost 6 bases, leaving 5 bases of the junction unmatched. CDR3 length equals 13 residues. The CDR3 DNA reads TGTGCCAGTAGCCAGACAGGGGGCGGTGGCTACACCTTC. It translates to CASSQTGGGGYTF.

This chain links TRBV5-1 with TRBJ2-5, with 7 bases that match TRBD2. The CDR3 runs to 16 residues. Germline CDR1 reads SGHRS; CDR2 reads YFSETQ. The trim removed 4 bases at V and 4 bases at J, leaving 13 bases unmatched. The CDR3 loop reads CASSGGGTWEGETQYF. In DNA, the CDR3 is TGCGCCAGCAGCGGCGGGGGAACCTGGGAAGGAGAGACCCAGTACTTC.

This clone was recorded only once. The gene calls are TRBV3-1 (or the pseudogene TRBV3-2) and TRBJ1-2; 8 bases match TRBD1. Germline V lookup: CDR1 LGHDT, CDR2 YNNKEL (reference sequence). The V and J ends lost 4 bases and 8 bases, in that order; junction bases with no gene match: 12. This CDR3 comprises 15 residues. The CDR3 is CASSPRRTGSGGYTF. The DNA of the CDR3 is TGTGCCAGCAGCCCCAGAAGGACAGGGAGCGGGGGCTACACCTTC.